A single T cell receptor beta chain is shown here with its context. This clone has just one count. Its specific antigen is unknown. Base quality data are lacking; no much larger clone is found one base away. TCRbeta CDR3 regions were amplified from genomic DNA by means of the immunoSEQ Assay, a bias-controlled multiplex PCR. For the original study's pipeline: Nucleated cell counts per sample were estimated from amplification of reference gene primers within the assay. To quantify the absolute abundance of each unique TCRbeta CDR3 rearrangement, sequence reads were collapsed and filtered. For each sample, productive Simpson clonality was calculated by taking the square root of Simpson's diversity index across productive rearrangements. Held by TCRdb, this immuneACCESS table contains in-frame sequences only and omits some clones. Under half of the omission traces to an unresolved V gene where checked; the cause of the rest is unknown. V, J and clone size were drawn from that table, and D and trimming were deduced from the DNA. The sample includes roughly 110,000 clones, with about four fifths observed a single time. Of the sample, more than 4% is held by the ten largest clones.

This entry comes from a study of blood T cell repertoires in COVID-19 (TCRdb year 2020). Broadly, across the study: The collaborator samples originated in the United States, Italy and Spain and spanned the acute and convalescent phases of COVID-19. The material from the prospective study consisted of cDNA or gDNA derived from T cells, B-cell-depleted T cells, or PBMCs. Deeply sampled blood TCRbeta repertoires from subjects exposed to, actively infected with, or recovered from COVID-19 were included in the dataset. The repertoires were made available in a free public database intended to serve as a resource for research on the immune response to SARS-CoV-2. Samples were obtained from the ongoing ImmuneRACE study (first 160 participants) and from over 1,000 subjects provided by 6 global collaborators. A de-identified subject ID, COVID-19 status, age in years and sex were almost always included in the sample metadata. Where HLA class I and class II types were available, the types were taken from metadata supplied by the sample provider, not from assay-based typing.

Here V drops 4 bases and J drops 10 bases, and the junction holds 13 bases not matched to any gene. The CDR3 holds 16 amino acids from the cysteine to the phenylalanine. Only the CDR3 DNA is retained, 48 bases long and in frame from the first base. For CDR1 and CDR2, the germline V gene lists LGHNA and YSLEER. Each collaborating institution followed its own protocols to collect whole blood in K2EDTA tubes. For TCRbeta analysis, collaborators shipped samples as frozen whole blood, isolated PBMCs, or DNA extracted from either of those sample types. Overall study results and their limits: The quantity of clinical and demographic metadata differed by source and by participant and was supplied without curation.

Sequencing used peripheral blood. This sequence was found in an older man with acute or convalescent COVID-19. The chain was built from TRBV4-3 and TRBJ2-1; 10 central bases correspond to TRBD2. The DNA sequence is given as TGCGCCAGCAGCCCCCAACTAGCGGGGACCGATGGGGAGCAGTTCTTC. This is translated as CASSPQLAGTDGEQFF.